This entry concerns a single T cell receptor beta chain. This clone turned up a few times. Its antigen is still unknown. Base qualities are missing; no much larger clone stands one base away. This sample is part of a study of cytotoxic CD8 clonotypes in ibrutinib-treated CLL (dated by TCRdb to about 2021). Concerning the study at large: The cohort had about a dozen relapsed/refractory and approximately 15 treatment-naive patients; some 17 were IGHV unmutated. Patients were still on ibrutinib when every remission and progressive disease sample was collected. Of the approximately 87 people in the trial, approximately 26 had longitudinal samples available. On average, each sample yielded 270,000 or so productive templates and tens of thousands of productive rearrangements. Response samples were obtained after a median of around 11 months of treatment, with a range of about 6 to 36 months. Responses were partial in roughly 25 patients and complete in 2; after median approximately 69 months follow-up, around 14 stayed in remission and about 12 progressed. Cryopreserved peripheral blood mononuclear cells were collected at three points: before therapy, at response, and at either sustained remission or disease progression.

The CDR1 and CDR2 encoded by the germline V gene are MDHEN and SYDVKM. The CDR3 runs 14 amino acids, cysteine and phenylalanine included. Only the CDR3 portion is preserved as DNA: 42 bases, with reading frame beginning at the first base. Trimming removed 3 bases from V and 5 bases from J, leaving 13 bases between the germline ends. A MiSeq instrument was used for deep resolution sequencing, which targeted depths ranging from 1 in 1 million up to 1 in 200,000 T cells, with coverage averaging 10x for each clonotype. The immunoSEQ hsTCRB Kit was used to generate the TCR beta libraries. The original methods were these. ImmunoSEQ Data Assistant and ImmunoSEQ Analyzer were used for data analysis, and V, D and J genes were assigned according to IMGT definitions. Clonality, with values ranging from 0 to 1, was calculated as one minus the normalized Shannon entropy of productive rearrangement frequencies. Only overrepresented clonotypes making up at least 0.05% of the repertoire of each patient were included in the public clonotype analysis. About twelve age-matched healthy donor repertoires from immuneACCESS were used as controls for clonality. The clones in this table, taken by TCRdb from immuneACCESS, are in-frame only. Not every clone is retained; where verified, under half of the shortfall comes from an unresolved V gene, and the cause of the rest is unknown. V, J and clone size reflect that table, while D and trimming were determined from the DNA. In this sample the table shows roughly 51,000 clones, approximately 53% of which occur a single time. The ten largest clonotypes hold approximately 30% of the sample.

Broad study findings and their caveats: Baseline clonality was found to be higher than that of age-matched healthy donors and was strongly correlated with circulating CD8+ T-cell counts. Public clonotypes were rare and either contracted or stayed stable during treatment, and the rise in clonality at ibrutinib response reflected the expansion of private clonotypes. Clonality increased at ibrutinib response, stayed stable in sustained remission, and fell back toward baseline at progression. Sampling times were not matched between sustained-remission and progressing patients, and lymph node repertoires were not studied.

The time point label, as the study defines it: 12 months on ibrutinib. For TCR beta library preparation, roughly 2 micrograms of genomic DNA were extracted from the cryopreserved PBMCs. Longitudinal blood samples from CLL patients on ibrutinib monotherapy were analyzed using high-throughput TCR beta sequencing. The patients took part in an open-label, single-center phase 2 trial of ibrutinib monotherapy. The sequence links TRBV28 to TRBJ2-5; TRBD2 is possibly the D segment (7 matching bases). Source: PBMCs, taken after 12 months of ibrutinib treatment. This receptor was identified in a human donor with chronic lymphocytic leukemia. The CDR3 in this case is CASSFAGAVETQYF. The DNA sequence reads TGTGCCAGCAGTTTTGCGGGGGCGGTGGAGACCCAGTACTTC.